A selection of T cell receptor beta chains follows, all from one sample in a study of cytomegalovirus exposure and HLA in healthy donors. Only in-frame clones appear in the TCRdb table, and some are missing; sequencing was by immunoSEQ multiplex PCR. The table records approximately 130,000 clones, 60% to 85% of them present only once. Sequencing was performed on PBMCs. The receptors originated from a female donor in good health and CMV-seropositive. The CDR3 runs from the conserved cysteine through the conserved F or W. Fields, in order: CDR3 length, J gene, D gene, V gene, clone size, CDR3 DNA, CDR3 protein. A D gene is named only where the DNA matches it firmly. The listing skips clone size in some rows; elsewhere it reads once, few, many or a size class.

20 | TRBJ2-1 | TRBD2 | TRBV10-3 | NA | TGTGCCATCAGTGACCAACAAGGACTAGCGGGCCGGAGCTCCTACAATGAGCAGTTCTTC | CAISDQQGLAGRSSYNEQFF
15 | TRBJ2-7 | TRBD1 | TRBV10-1 | few | TGCGCCAGCAGTGATACGGGACAGGCCCCCTACGAGCAGTACTTC | CASSDTGQAPYEQYF
14 | TRBJ2-5 | TRBD2 | TRBV6-1 | NA | TGTGCCAGCAGTCAGGGCCGGGGGGGAGAGACCCAGTACTTC | CASSQGRGGETQYF
12 | TRBJ2-5 | NA | TRBV27 | NA | TGTGCCAGCAGCTCAGGGTTCGAGACCCAGTACTTC | CASSSGFETQYF
14 | TRBJ1-2 | NA | TRBV6-1 | NA | TGTGCCAGCAGTGAAGGAGGCCGAGATCACGGCTACACCTTC | CASSEGGRDHGYTF
16 | TRBJ2-1 | TRBD2 | TRBV5-1 | NA | TGCGCCAGCAACAGCGGGGAAGTGGGGTTTTACAATGAGCAGTTCTTC | CASNSGEVGFYNEQFF
15 | TRBJ2-5 | TRBD2 | TRBV2 | NA | TGTGCCAGCAGTGGGTCCCTAGCGGGACAAGAGACCCAGTACTTC | CASSGSLAGQETQYF
16 | TRBJ2-2 | TRBD2 | TRBV7-3 | NA | TGTGCCAGCAGCCCTCAAGCGGGGGCGGCTACCGGGGAGCTGTTTTTT | CASSPQAGAATGELFF
12 | TRBJ1-1 | NA | TRBV28 | NA | TGTGCCAGCAGGATGTGGAGTACTGAAGCTTTCTTT | CASRMWSTEAFF
14 | TRBJ1-4 | NA | TRBV6-7 | few | TGTGCCAGCCGGGACGGACCTAGCGGTGAAAAACTGTTTTTT | CASRDGPSGEKLFF
15 | TRBJ1-6 | TRBD1 | TRBV7-9 | once | TGTGCCAGCAGCCCCCGGACAGGGGCCGTCTCACCCCTCCACTTT | CASSPRTGAVSPLHF
17 | TRBJ2-2 | NA | TRBV21-1 | NA | TGTGCCAGCAGCAAAAAAGGTGCGGAGGTATGCACCGGGGAGCTGTTTTTT | CASSKKGAEVCTGELFF
16 | TRBJ2-5 | TRBD2 | TRBV7-7 | NA | TGTGCCAGCAGCTCCCGTCTAGCGGGGGGGCGGGAGACCCAGTACTTC | CASSSRLAGGRETQYF
16 | TRBJ2-3 | TRBD2 | TRBV7-9 | NA | TGTGCCAGCAGCTTAGACCACGGACTAGGAGTAGATACGCAGTATTTT | CASSLDHGLGVDTQYF
13 | TRBJ2-3 | TRBD2 | TRBV10-1 | NA | TGCGCCAGCAGTTCGGGGGGGACCGATACGCAGTATTTT | CASSSGGTDTQYF
17 | TRBJ2-6 | NA | TRBV6-1 | few | TGTGCCAGCAGTGAAGTGGGCAGTCCTTCTGGGGCCAACGTCCTGACTTTC | CASSEVGSPSGANVLTF
14 | TRBJ1-1 | TRBD1 | TRBV23-1 | once | TGCGCCAGCAGACTAGACAGGGAGAACACTGAAGCTTTCTTT | CASRLDRENTEAFF
15 | TRBJ1-1 | NA | TRBV6-5 | NA | TGTGCCAGCAGACCAGGGACAACGATGAACACTGAAGCTTTCTTT | CASRPGTTMNTEAFF
15 | TRBJ1-1 | TRBD1 | TRBV19 | NA | TGTGCCAGTAGTATTGGACAGGCGAGGAACACTGAAGCTTTCTTT | CASSIGQARNTEAFF
12 | TRBJ2-7 | NA | TRBV28 | NA | TGTGCCTCAAGGCGAGAACTAGCCGAGCAGTACTTC | CASRRELAEQYF
16 | TRBJ1-3 | NA | TRBV7-9 | once | TGTGCCAGCAGCTTAGACGGCGGAATCTCTGGAAACACCATATATTTT | CASSLDGGISGNTIYF
15 | TRBJ1-2 | TRBD1 | TRBV5-5 | NA | TGTGCCAGCAGCGGGACGGGACAGTTGGGGTATGGCTACACCTTC | CASSGTGQLGYGYTF
15 | TRBJ1-2 | TRBD1 | TRBV18 | NA | TGTGCCAGCTCACCATCGGGACAGGGTGGATATGGCTACACCTTC | CASSPSGQGGYGYTF
14 | TRBJ2-7 | TRBD2 | TRBV5-5 | NA | TGTGCCAGCAGCTTGGGGACTAGCTCCTACGAGCAGTACTTC | CASSLGTSSYEQYF
16 | TRBJ1-2 | TRBD1 | TRBV19 | NA | TGTGCCAGTAGTATAGATGCGCAGGGGGCCCTCTATGGCTACACCTTC | CASSIDAQGALYGYTF
14 | TRBJ2-5 | TRBD1 | TRBV28 | NA | TGTGCCAGCAGCCCTGTGGACAGGGAAGAGACCCAGTACTTC | CASSPVDREETQYF
15 | TRBJ2-3 | NA | TRBV4-2 | few | TGTGCCAGCAGCCAAGGCCCAGCGAGCACAGATACGCAGTATTTT | CASSQGPASTDTQYF
19 | TRBJ2-3 | TRBD2 | TRBV6-1 | NA | TGTGCCAGCAGTGGAAGACTAGCGGAGATACAAACTAGCACAGATACGCAGTATTTT | CASSGRLAEIQTSTDTQYF
13 | TRBJ1-4 | NA | TRBV28 | NA | TGTGCCAGCAAGGACAGCCGTAATGAAAAACTGTTTTTT | CASKDSRNEKLFF
16 | TRBJ1-1 | TRBD1 | TRBV5-1 | once | TGCGCCAGCAGGTCCGGGACAGGGGCATCGGGCACTGAAGCTTTCTTT | CASRSGTGASGTEAFF
15 | TRBJ1-5 | NA | TRBV18 | NA | TGTGCCAGCTCACCACCAGGGACAAGTAATCAGCCCCAGCATTTT | CASSPPGTSNQPQHF
14 | TRBJ2-7 | TRBD2 | TRBV27 | NA | TGTGCCAGCACTGGGCCTAGCGGGACCTACGAGCAGTACTTC | CASTGPSGTYEQYF
16 | TRBJ1-2 | NA | TRBV7-2 | NA | TGTGCCAGCAGCTTAAATGGGAACAGGGTAAACTATGGCTACACCTTC | CASSLNGNRVNYGYTF
19 | TRBJ1-5 | NA | TRBV23-1 | few | TGCGCCAGCAGTCTCCCCTCCATCGGTACAGTTCGACAGGCCCAGCCCCAGCATTTT | CASSLPSIGTVRQAQPQHF
16 | TRBJ1-1 | TRBD1 | TRBV18 | NA | TGTGCCAGCTCACCCGGGACAGGGCTAATGAACACTGAAGCTTTCTTT | CASSPGTGLMNTEAFF
13 | TRBJ1-2 | NA | TRBV5-1 | NA | TGCGCCAGCAGAATTGGGGGGAACTATGGCTACACCTTC | CASRIGGNYGYTF
14 | TRBJ2-1 | NA | TRBV9 | NA | TGTGCCAGCAGCTACCGGGATCGCAACAATGAGCAGTTCTTC | CASSYRDRNNEQFF
16 | TRBJ2-3 | TRBD1 | TRBV6-1 | NA | TGTGCCAGCAGCGAACCGGGGACAGTTTTCACAGATACGCAGTATTTT | CASSEPGTVFTDTQYF
13 | TRBJ2-7 | NA | TRBV18 | NA | TGTGCCAGCTCACCGCCGGACAGCTACGAGCAGTACTTC | CASSPPDSYEQYF
16 | TRBJ2-5 | TRBD1 | TRBV5-1 | few | TGCGCCAGCAGCCCTCATTACAGGGGGCGTATTGAGACCCAGTACTTC | CASSPHYRGRIETQYF
16 | TRBJ2-3 | NA | TRBV7-6 | NA | TGTGCCAGCAGCCGCTTCTCCGAGTTGCGCACAGATACGCAGTATTTT | CASSRFSELRTDTQYF
15 | TRBJ1-3 | TRBD1 | TRBV7-2 | NA | TGTGCCAGCAGCTCGGGACAGGGTATAGGAAACACCATATATTTT | CASSSGQGIGNTIYF
15 | TRBJ2-2 | NA | TRBV30 | NA | TGTGCCTGGACCCATCTCGGGGCGAACACCGGGGAGCTGTTTTTT | CAWTHLGANTGELFF
17 | TRBJ2-7 | NA | TRBV28 | few | TGTGCCAGCAGTTTATATAGTGGCAGGGTGGTTTCCTACGAGCAGTACTTC | CASSLYSGRVVSYEQYF
17 | TRBJ1-5 | TRBD1 | TRBV19 | NA | TGTGCCAGTAGTATAGCCGGGACAGGCTTTAGCAATCAGCCCCAGCATTTT | CASSIAGTGFSNQPQHF
12 | TRBJ1-5 | NA | TRBV28 | NA | TGTGCCAGCAGTCCCGGGATTCAGCCCCAGCATTTT | CASSPGIQPQHF
15 | TRBJ2-1 | TRBD2 | TRBV6-1 | NA | TGTGCCAGCAGTGTCGGACTAGCGGGGTTAAATGAGCAGTTCTTC | CASSVGLAGLNEQFF
14 | TRBJ1-1 | TRBD1 | TRBV6-5 | few | TGTGCCAGCAGTTACAGTCAGGGGGCGACTGAAGCTTTCTTT | CASSYSQGATEAFF
14 | TRBJ2-5 | NA | TRBV5-1 | NA | TGCGCCAGCAGCTTGATTGGGGGCCGGGAGACCCAGTACTTC | CASSLIGGRETQYF
16 | TRBJ1-5 | TRBD1 | TRBV5-1 | NA | TGCGCCAGCAGCCTAGGGGGGACAGCCGGCAATCAGCCCCAGCATTTT | CASSLGGTAGNQPQHF
13 | TRBJ1-1 | NA | TRBV2 | NA | TGTGCCAGCAGTTATCGGGAGAACACTGAAGCTTTCTTT | CASSYRENTEAFF
14 | TRBJ2-1 | NA | TRBV13 | NA | TGTGCCAGCAGCTTATTTAGCTCCTACAATGAGCAGTTCTTC | CASSLFSSYNEQFF